This T cell receptor (beta chain) was sequenced in a study of human T cells and chemical hapten exposure. Study-wide context: Skin of the upper inner arm, about 2 cm by about 2 cm, received 2% DPC for sensitization. Alopecia areata, totalis or universalis affected patients, mainly female. Whole-study results and caveats: With regard to DPC sensitization, TCRs above 1 in 1000 frequency did not change.

In the case of this clonotype: Its specificity is not known.

Trimming removed 6 bases from V and 8 bases from J; junction bases left unmatched: 4. This CDR3 spans 12 amino acids. The sample's time point: patch test 2, 6 weeks after DPC sensitization. Treatment given: therapeutic diphenylcyclopropenone sensitization with weekly scalp DPC. Separate cDNA molecules received unique molecular identifiers, which the library attached to them. Using its own MiXCR run on the RACE reads, TCRdb lists one record per CDR3 protein. The table shows some 89,000 distinct CDR3 sequences, with about 10% occurring only once. The sample here was whole blood, taken in connection with sensitization to the hapten diphenylcyclopropenone (DPC). V usage is TRBV12-3 or TRBV12-4 and J usage is TRBJ1-2; 9 bases align to TRBD1. This TCR derives from a woman in her twenties or thirties with alopecia areata. Some clones in this sample may be carry-over from other donors' samples. The CDR3 nucleotides are TGTGCCAGCAGGGGGACAGGGCAGGGCTACACCTTC. Amino acid sequence: CASRGTGQGYTF.